The 25 T cell receptor beta chains given below trace back to one sample, sequenced in a study of blood T cell repertoires in COVID-19. Some clones are missing from TCRdb's copy, which holds only in-frame ones; the method was immunoSEQ multiplex PCR. The data show some 350,000 clones, about four fifths seen once. Sequencing was performed on peripheral blood. These receptor sequences come from a man in his thirties or forties with active or convalescent COVID-19.

The count of this clone is one. This sequence joins TRBV28 and TRBJ2-7, with D unclear. CDR1 and CDR2 from the germline V gene are MDHEN and SYDVKM. V lost 10 bases and J 3 bases, leaving 13 bases between the germline ends. The CDR3 sequence is 12 residues long. The CDR3 nucleotides are TGTGCCACCTGCGGTCAAAACTACGAGCAGTACTTC. Its protein product is CATCGQNYEQYF.

In its sample, this clone was seen a few times. The gene calls are TRBV5-1 and TRBJ2-7; a weak D match, TRBD1 (5 bases). The CDR3 loop spans 14 amino acids. The germline V gene encodes CDR1 SGHRS and CDR2 YFSETQ. Between the trimmed V and J ends, which lost 1 base and 0 bases, there was a span of 8 bases. CDR3 DNA: TGCGCCAGCAGCTTGAAGGACACCTCCTACGAGCAGTACTTC. It specifies CASSLKDTSYEQYF. Combining the CDR3 with reference TRBV5-1 and TRBJ2-7 gives the whole variable domain KAGVTQTPRYLIKTRGQQVTLSCSPISGHRSVSWYQQTPGQGLQFLFEYFSETQRNKGNFPGRFSGRQFSNSRSEMNVSTLELGDSALYLCASSLKDTSYEQYFGPGTRLTVT.

The rearrangement joins TRBV7-6 to TRBJ1-3; tentative D call: TRBD1 (6 bases). Trimming shortened V by 5 bases and J by 2 bases, and 16 bases separated the two germline ends. Germline V lookup: CDR1 SGHVS, CDR2 FNYEAQ. This CDR3 has 16 amino acids. The CDR3: CASSPTGRRTGNTIYF. The CDR3 DNA reads as TGTGCCAGCAGCCCCACAGGGAGAAGGACTGGAAACACCATATATTTT.

The chain joins TRBV19 to TRBJ2-3; 7 nucleotides agree with TRBD1. The CDR3 spans 15 residues. J lost 4 bases, V lost 6 bases, and 10 bases had no gene match. The germline V gene has CDR1 LNHDA and CDR2 SQIVND (reference sequence). The CDR3 nucleotides are TGTGCCAGTAGCCCACTTGGGACAGTAGCAGATACGCAGTATTTT. Translated, it gives CASSPLGTVADTQYF. The entire variable domain, with the rest obtained from reference TRBV19 and TRBJ2-3, is as follows: DGGITQSPKYLFRKEGQNVTLSCEQNLNHDAMYWYRQDPGQGLRLIYYSQIVNDFQKGDIAEGYSVSREKKESFPLTVTSAQKNPTAFYLCASSPLGTVADTQYFGPGTRLTVL.

The chain recombines TRBV29-1 with TRBJ2-3, with 9 bases identical to TRBD1. CDR1 is SQVTM, CDR2 ANQGSEA, per germline. The CDR3 spans 13 residues. With 5 bases clipped from V and 6 bases from J, the junction kept 6 bases outside the gene matches. The CDR3 region has the DNA TGCAGCGTTTTAGGGACAGGGAGGGATACGCAGTATTTT. Amino acids: CSVLGTGRDTQYF.

The chain uses TRBV12-1 and TRBJ2-7; TRBD2 was called by the table and not checked on the DNA. TRBV12-1 is a recognized pseudogene. The CDR3 contains 16 residues. The CDR3 sequence is CASSIPERAPSLEQYF. The CDR3 DNA reads as TGTGCCAGCAGCATCCCGGAGAGGGCCCCCTCTCTGGAGCAGTACTTC.

The J gene is TRBJ2-7, the V gene TRBV6-5; TRBD1 aligns across 10 bases. The CDR3 loop spans 15 amino acids. The J segment lost 3 bases and the V segment lost 2 bases, leaving 4 bases of the junction unmatched. Germline lookup yields CDR1 MNHEY and CDR2 SVGAGI. In DNA form, the CDR3 reads TGTGCCAGCAGTTACAACCGGGACAGGGGCTACGAGCAGTACTTC. It codes for CASSYNRDRGYEQYF.

In DNA, the CDR3 is TGCGCCAGCAGCTATGGGACAGAATACGAGCAGTACTTC. This sequence encodes CASSYGTEYEQYF. The V call is TRBV5-1, the J call TRBJ2-7; 7 bases are a match to TRBD1. Losses at the gene ends were 3 bases for V and 4 bases for J; bases not matched to a gene: 4. The CDR3 loop spans 13 amino acids. Germline lookup yields CDR1 SGHRS and CDR2 YFSETQ. The full variable domain, with the rest looked up from reference TRBV5-1 and TRBJ2-7, is KAGVTQTPRYLIKTRGQQVTLSCSPISGHRSVSWYQQTPGQGLQFLFEYFSETQRNKGNFPGRFSGRQFSNSRSEMNVSTLELGDSALYLCASSYGTEYEQYFGPGTRLTVT.

This clone was observed once. This rearrangement joins TRBV19 to TRBJ1-3; TRBD1 is a possible D gene (5 bases). Trimming shortened V by 7 bases and J by 2 bases, and 15 bases separated the two germline ends. The CDR3 loop spans 15 amino acids. Germline values: CDR1 LNHDA, CDR2 SQIVND (reference sequence). The CDR3 spells CASTLRQNTGNTIYF. DNA for the CDR3: TGTGCCAGTACCCTACGACAGAACACTGGAAACACCATATATTTT.

This clone was seen only a few times. The V call is TRBV3-1 (or the pseudogene TRBV3-2), the J call TRBJ1-1, with D hard to call. The germline gives CDR1 LGHDT, CDR2 YNNKEL (reference sequence). CDR3 length equals 13 residues. Deletions cut 0 bases from V and 10 bases from J, with 12 bases between. The CDR3 nucleotides read TGTGCCAGCAGCCAAGATAGGAGGGTGGCAGCTTTCTTT. Protein: CASSQDRRVAAFF.

V is TRBV6-5 and J is TRBJ1-1; the D is unclear. V lost 6 bases, J lost 4 bases, and 18 bases lay in between. Germline V lookup: CDR1 MNHEY, CDR2 SVGAGI. The CDR3 runs to 15 residues. In DNA, the CDR3 is TGTGCCAGCAGCCGACCGGGCCGGGGAGGCACTGAAGCTTTCTTT. Amino acids: CASSRPGRGGTEAFF.

The chain combines TRBV19 with TRBJ1-2, with D hard to call. The CDR3 contains 11 residues. V lost 7 bases to trimming and J lost 8 bases, with 11 bases between them. CDR1 is LNHDA and CDR2 is SQIVND in the germline V gene (reference sequence). In nucleotides, the CDR3 is TGTGCCAGTATGGCCCGTCGAGGCTACACCTTC. Translation gives CASMARRGYTF.

V usage is TRBV2 and J usage is TRBJ2-7; 11 bases align to TRBD1. V lost 6 bases, J lost 4 bases, and 2 bases stayed unmatched. This CDR3 is 13 amino acids long. Germline CDR1 and CDR2: SNHLY and FYNNEI. The DNA of the CDR3 is TGTGCCAGCAGAGGACAGGGGGCTTACGAGCAGTACTTC. Translating it yields CASRGQGAYEQYF.

V usage is TRBV30 and J usage is TRBJ1-1; 8 nucleotides line up with TRBD1. V shed 4 bases, J shed 5 bases, and the junction held 12 bases outside the gene matches. The CDR3 length is 15 residues. CDR1 GTSNPN and CDR2 SVGIG come from the germline V gene (reference sequence). This CDR3 is CAWIETDRGKTEAFF. The DNA for the CDR3 is TGTGCCTGGATAGAGACCGACAGGGGAAAAACTGAAGCTTTCTTT.

The chain uses TRBV21-1 and TRBJ2-5; TRBD2 reflects the table's D call only, with no check against the DNA. TRBV21-1 represents a pseudogene. CDR3 length: 16 amino acids. This chain's CDR3 is CASSKRPELAGETQYF. The CDR3 bases are TGTGCCAGCAGCAAACGCCCGGAACTAGCTGGGGAGACCCAGTACTTC.

The V call is TRBV4-1, the J call TRBJ2-4; D uncertain. There are 15 residues in the CDR3. Trimming stripped 1 base from V and 1 base from J, with 8 bases between. In germline, CDR1 is MGHRA, CDR2 YSYEKL. CDR3 sequence: CASSQGSRAKNIQYF. As DNA, the CDR3 is TGCGCCAGCAGCCAAGGTTCCAGGGCCAAAAACATTCAGTACTTC.

This clone was seen just once. The J gene is TRBJ2-7, the V gene TRBV19; D not resolved. This CDR3 is 13 amino acids long. Germline V gives CDR1 LNHDA, CDR2 SQIVND (reference sequence). V lost 5 bases and J lost 6, with 14 bases in between. The CDR3 sequence is CASSVPPPSEQYF. The CDR3 DNA follows: TGTGCCAGTAGTGTACCTCCCCCTAGCGAGCAGTACTTC.

The rearrangement joins TRBV30 to TRBJ2-2; TRBD1 agrees at 7 bases. J lost 6 bases, V lost 4 bases, and 2 bases had no gene match. The CDR3 length is 12 residues. From germline, CDR1 is GTSNPN and CDR2 SVGIG (reference sequence). The CDR3 spells CAWKTGAGELFF. The DNA of the CDR3 is TGTGCCTGGAAAACAGGGGCCGGGGAGCTGTTTTTT.

This clone was found once. CDR3 nucleotide sequence: TGTGCCAGCAGCCCGGGACTTCTGGAGACAGATACGCAGTATTTT. Translating it yields CASSPGLLETDTQYF. The chain recombines TRBV5-6 with TRBJ2-3, with a possible D match to TRBD2 (6 bases). With 4 bases removed from V and 3 bases from J, the gap between germline ends came to 15 bases. Germline V gives CDR1 SGHDT, CDR2 YYEEEE. This CDR3 has 15 amino acids.

V and J are TRBV6-1 and TRBJ2-7; D perhaps matches TRBD1 (6 bases). CDR1 and CDR2 from the germline V gene are MNHNS and SASEGT. The CDR3 spans 14 residues. The ends were cut back, 2 bases at V and 1 base at J, with 9 bases in the middle. CDR3 in amino acids: CASSELGQSYEQYF. CDR3 in DNA: TGTGCCAGCAGTGAACTTGGACAGTCCTACGAGCAGTACTTC.

The chain employs TRBV28 and TRBJ1-2; D remains unclear. CDR1 MDHEN and CDR2 SYDVKM come from the germline V gene. This CDR3 has 13 amino acids. V gave up 5 bases and J gave up 8 bases, with 15 bases separating them. The CDR3 loop is CASSPPGLAGYTF. The CDR3, as DNA: TGTGCCAGCAGTCCCCCCGGGTTGGCAGGCTACACCTTC.

This sequence joins TRBV21-1 and TRBJ1-1. TRBV21-1 is a pseudogene segment. CDR3 length: 15 amino acids. Here the CDR3 reads CASSKREGGNTEAFF. CDR3 DNA: TGTGCCAGCAGCAAAAGGGAGGGGGGGAACACTGAAGCTTTCTTT.

The chain employs TRBV21-1 and TRBJ2-1; the table names TRBD2, a call not compared with the DNA. TRBV21-1 is a recognized pseudogene. The CDR3 spans 20 residues. The CDR3 sequence: CASSKAGLAGGHSSYNEQFF. CDR3 coding DNA: TGTGCCAGCAGCAAAGCGGGACTAGCGGGAGGTCATAGCTCCTACAATGAGCAGTTCTTC.

This clone was counted only a few times. The chain employs TRBV9 and TRBJ1-2, with 10 bases identical to TRBD1. Germline lookup yields CDR1 SGDLS and CDR2 YYNGEE. V lost 3 bases to trimming and J lost 4 bases; unmatched junction nucleotides: 9. The CDR3 consists of 16 residues. CDR3 in DNA: TGTGCCAGCAGCGCCGGGACAGGGGCGGACTCCTATGGCTACACCTTC. Translation gives CASSAGTGADSYGYTF. The full variable domain, with the rest looked up from reference TRBV9 and TRBJ1-2, is DSGVTQTPKHLITATGQRVTLRCSPRSGDLSVYWYQQSLDQGLQFLIQYYNGEERAKGNILERFSAQQFPDLHSELNLSSLELGDSALYFCASSAGTGADSYGYTFGSGTRLTVV.

This clone was picked up a small number of times. The chain combines TRBV24-1 with TRBJ1-1, with unresolved D. Germline V gene lookup returns CDR1 KGHDR and CDR2 SFDVKD. The CDR3 has 15 amino acids. The V end lost 3 bases, the J end lost 1 base, and 11 bases lay between the germline ends. CDR3 nucleotides: TGTGCCACCAGTGATCCCAGGTCGGCGAACACTGAAGCTTTCTTT. This encodes CATSDPRSANTEAFF.